Shown below are 29 T cell receptor beta chains from a single sample sequenced in a study of technical replicates of blood from a handful of donors. TCRdb's table, derived via immunoSEQ multiplex PCR, lists solely in-frame clones and lacks some. Of about 79,000 clones listed, 75% to 95% were seen once; the top ten hold about 0.35%. The sample taken for sequencing was T cells isolated from PBMCs. These receptors all stem from a human donor in good health. Some clones in this sample may be carry-over from other donors' samples.

V usage is TRBV5-6 and J usage is TRBJ1-4; perhaps TRBD1 as D (6 bases). V lost 2 bases and J lost 7, with 6 bases in between. Germline V gives CDR1 SGHDT, CDR2 YYEEEE. The CDR3 length is 12 residues. The CDR3 sequence: CASSLQGEKLFF. The CDR3 DNA is TGTGCCAGCAGCTTACAGGGTGAAAAACTGTTTTTT.

V and J are TRBV6-6 and TRBJ2-1; D not certain. Germline CDR1 MNHNY, CDR2 SVGAGI (reference sequence). Trimming removed 7 bases at V and 2 bases at J, with 9 bases between. This CDR3 comprises 13 residues. The CDR3 sequence: CASTRQAYNEQFF. CDR3 nucleotides: TGTGCCAGCACCCGGCAGGCCTACAATGAGCAGTTCTTC.

The genes are TRBV5-1 and TRBJ1-2; unclear D gene. Germline CDR1 and CDR2: SGHRS and YFSETQ. The V end was cut by 1 base, the J end by 7 bases, with 14 bases between. CDR3 size: 14 residues. DNA for the CDR3: TGCGCCAGCAGCTTGTTAGAGGGATTGGGTGGCTACACCTTC. Its protein is CASSLLEGLGGYTF.

The genes are TRBV13 and TRBJ1-2, with D possibly being TRBD1 (5 bases). The CDR3 runs to 15 residues. Trimming took off 3 bases at V and 7 bases at J, with 18 bases between the two ends. Germline values: CDR1 PRHDT, CDR2 FYEKMQ (reference sequence). The CDR3 here is CASSFSQGGFGGYTF. DNA of the CDR3: TGTGCCAGCAGCTTCTCTCAGGGCGGTTTCGGTGGCTACACCTTC. Combining the CDR3 with reference TRBV13 and TRBJ1-2 gives the whole variable domain AAGVIQSPRHLIKEKRETATLKCYPIPRHDTVYWYQQGPGQDPQFLISFYEKMQSDKGSIPDRFSAQQFSDYHSELNMSSLELGDSALYFCASSFSQGGFGGYTFGSGTRLTVV.

The chain couples TRBV5-1 to TRBJ2-3; no definite D call. The CDR3 is 11 residues long. Germline V CDR1 and CDR2: SGHRS, YFSETQ. Trimming stripped 5 bases from V and 5 bases from J, with 6 bases between. CDR3 nucleotide sequence: TGCGCCAGCAGGAGAGAAGATACGCAGTATTTT. The encoded protein is CASRREDTQYF.

The V call is TRBV7-9, the J call TRBJ2-2, with 7 positions matching TRBD1. Germline CDR1 reads SEHNR; CDR2 reads FQNEAQ (reference sequence). The CDR3 loop spans 16 amino acids. V trimming: 4 bases; J trimming: 1 base; junction bases outside the gene matches: 6. The CDR3 sequence: CASSSYGTENTGELFF. The CDR3 bases are TGTGCCAGCAGCTCTTACGGGACAGAGAACACCGGGGAGCTGTTTTTT. Full variable domain (missing parts from reference TRBV7-9 and TRBJ2-2): DTGVSQNPRHKITKRGQNVTFRCDPISEHNRLYWYRQTLGQGPEFLTYFQNEAQLEKSRLLSDRFSAERPKGSFSTLEIQRTEQGDSAMYLCASSSYGTENTGELFFGEGSRLTVL.

V and J are TRBV10-3 and TRBJ2-5; D possibly corresponds to TRBD2 (6 bases). Germline assignment: CDR1 ENHRY and CDR2 SYGVKD. CDR3 length: 13 residues. The ends were cut back, 5 bases at V and 4 bases at J, with 11 bases in the middle. DNA for the CDR3: TGTGCCATCAGTTACGGGAGCATAGAGACCCAGTACTTC. As protein: CAISYGSIETQYF.

The chain employs TRBV7-9 and TRBJ2-1, with 10 bases fitting TRBD1. V was pared by 5 bases and J by 4 bases, with 11 bases of the junction left unmatched. This CDR3 has 17 amino acids. Germline loops: CDR1 SEHNR, CDR2 FQNEAQ (reference sequence). DNA of the CDR3: TGTGCCAGCAGCGGAGCAGACAGGGGGCAATTATACAATGAGCAGTTCTTC. The encoded protein is CASSGADRGQLYNEQFF.

CDR3 DNA sequence: TGTGCCACCAGCAGAGTTGGTAGTACAGATACGCAGTATTTT. This codes for CATSRVGSTDTQYF. The V and J genes are TRBV15 and TRBJ2-3; D uncertain. This CDR3 region has 14 residues. Germline CDR1 is LNHNV and CDR2 is YYDKDF (reference sequence). Trimming cost V 1 base and J 3 bases, with 8 bases left between them.

The chain links TRBV9 to TRBJ2-1, with 12 bases lining up with TRBD2. After removal of 0 bases from V and 3 bases from J, the junction contained 7 bases not matched to a gene. In germline, CDR1 is SGDLS, CDR2 YYNGEE. The CDR3 has 18 residues. The CDR3 DNA reads TGTGCCAGCAGCGTAGATAGAGCTAGCGGGAGGGACTACAATGAGCAGTTCTTC. Its translation is CASSVDRASGRDYNEQFF.

The gene calls are TRBV10-3 and TRBJ1-2; weak D call: TRBD1 (6 bases). This CDR3 spans 15 amino acids. CDR1 is ENHRY, CDR2 SYGVKD, per germline. The V end was cut by 3 bases, the J end by 3 bases, with 14 bases between. The CDR3 here is CAISEWDTGDYGYTF. In nucleotides, the CDR3 is TGTGCCATCAGTGAATGGGACACCGGGGACTATGGCTACACCTTC.

The CDR3 DNA reads TGTGCCAGCAGCTTAGTCGAGCGGGACACAGATACGCAGTATTTT. Translated: CASSLVERDTDTQYF. The rearrangement joins TRBV7-8 to TRBJ2-3; 7 bases are a match to TRBD2. The CDR3 is 15 amino acids. The V and J ends lost 1 base and 2 bases, in that order; junction bases with no gene match: 3. Germline CDR1 and CDR2: SGHVS and FQNEAQ.

The V call is TRBV5-5, the J call TRBJ2-3; D not resolved. This CDR3 has 14 residues. The V gene lost 1 base and the J gene lost 6 bases, with 12 bases spanning the gap. The germline V gene encodes CDR1 SGHKS and CDR2 YYEKEE (reference sequence). This CDR3 is CASSLPSMRDTQYF. In DNA, the CDR3 is TGTGCCAGCAGCTTGCCCTCGATGAGGGATACGCAGTATTTT.

The chain has TRBV7-3 and TRBJ2-3; D is unresolved. V lost 2 bases and J 1 base, leaving 4 bases between the germline ends. This CDR3 region has 13 residues. Germline V gene data show CDR1 as SGHTA and CDR2 as FQGTGA. The CDR3 region has the DNA TGTGCCAGCAGCTTATATGGCACAGATACGCAGTATTTT. This gives the protein CASSLYGTDTQYF.

In this sample, this clone turned up once. The chain has TRBV27 and TRBJ1-2; TRBD1 aligns across 7 bases. CDR1 and CDR2 (germline): MNHEY, SMNVEV (reference sequence). CDR3 size: 13 residues. With 5 bases clipped from V and 5 bases from J, the junction kept 5 bases outside the gene matches. CDR3 in DNA: TGTGCCAGCAGTCCCGGGACAGTTTATGGCTACACCTTC. Translating gives CASSPGTVYGYTF.

V usage is TRBV11-2 and J usage is TRBJ1-5; no definite D call. Per the germline V gene, CDR1 is SGHAT and CDR2 is FQNNGV. The CDR3 sequence is 14 residues long. V shed 1 base and J shed 4 bases, with 8 bases lying between them. In DNA, the CDR3 is TGTGCCAGCAGCTTAGGGCCAGTAAATCAGCCCCAGCATTTT. Translated: CASSLGPVNQPQHF.

This clone appeared a few times. The chain combines TRBV7-3 with TRBJ1-1; no clear D. Germline values: CDR1 SGHTA, CDR2 FQGTGA. CDR3 length equals 13 residues. Trimming took off 2 bases at V and 0 bases at J, with 4 bases between the two ends. The CDR3 is CASSLPVNTEAFF. The CDR3 DNA sequence: TGTGCCAGCAGCTTACCAGTGAACACTGAAGCTTTCTTT.

This chain connects TRBV5-8 to TRBJ1-4; no firm D call. This CDR3 comprises 14 residues. Germline lookup yields CDR1 SGHTS and CDR2 YDEGEE. The V end was cut by 0 bases, the J end by 4 bases, with 7 bases between. This CDR3 reads CASSLGAVNEKLFF. CDR3 DNA sequence: TGTGCCAGCAGCTTGGGTGCGGTTAATGAAAAACTGTTTTTT. The variable domain in full, completed from reference TRBV5-8 and TRBJ1-4, reads EAGVTQSPTHLIKTRGQQATLRCSPISGHTSVYWYQQALGLGLQFLLWYDEGEERNRGNFPPRFSGRQFPNYSSELNVNALELEDSALYLCASSLGAVNEKLFFGSGTQLSVL.

The genes are TRBV11-3 and TRBJ2-7; D is undetermined. Germline CDR1 and CDR2: SGHNT and YENEEA. The ends were cut back, 0 bases at V and 3 bases at J, with 9 bases in the middle. The CDR3 extends over 14 amino acids. For the CDR3, the DNA is TGTGCCAGCAGCTTAGATACCGGTAGCTACGAGCAGTACTTC. Amino acid sequence: CASSLDTGSYEQYF.

The chain combines TRBV9 with TRBJ2-5, with D maybe TRBD1 (5 bases). Germline V gene sequence: CDR1 SGDLS, CDR2 YYNGEE. This CDR3 is 16 amino acids long. V was trimmed by 0 bases and J by 5 bases, leaving 17 bases between them. The CDR3 reads CASSVDGQSTAETQYF. The CDR3 DNA reads TGTGCCAGCAGCGTAGATGGACAATCAACAGCGGAGACCCAGTACTTC.

This chain connects TRBV5-1 to TRBJ2-2; 9 nucleotides agree with TRBD1. CDR3 length equals 14 residues. CDR1 is SGHRS, CDR2 YFSETQ, per germline. V shed 6 bases and J 1 base; nucleotides not matched to a gene: 1. This CDR3 is CASTGQGNTGELFF. CDR3 bases: TGCGCCAGCACGGGACAGGGGAACACCGGGGAGCTGTTTTTT. The whole variable domain, filled in from reference TRBV5-1 and TRBJ2-2, reads KAGVTQTPRYLIKTRGQQVTLSCSPISGHRSVSWYQQTPGQGLQFLFEYFSETQRNKGNFPGRFSGRQFSNSRSEMNVSTLELGDSALYLCASTGQGNTGELFFGEGSRLTVL.

This clone has just a few counts. This chain connects TRBV28 to TRBJ1-2; 7 bases match TRBD1. This CDR3 region has 15 residues. Trimming removed 1 base from V and 5 bases from J; junction bases left unmatched: 7. Germline CDR1 reads MDHEN; CDR2 reads SYDVKM. The CDR3 here is CASSLSPGQAYGYTF. The CDR3, as DNA: TGTGCCAGCAGTTTATCCCCTGGACAGGCATATGGCTACACCTTC.

V usage is TRBV2 and J usage is TRBJ2-7; D call uncertain. V was pared by 6 bases and J by 3 bases, with 6 bases between. This CDR3 contains 11 residues. CDR1 SNHLY and CDR2 FYNNEI come from the germline V gene. The CDR3 DNA is TGTGCCAGCAGCGAGATCTACGAGCAGTACTTC. Encoded protein: CASSEIYEQYF.

V usage is TRBV15 and J usage is TRBJ1-3; 7 bases map to TRBD1. CDR3 length equals 14 residues. Germline CDR1 LNHNV, CDR2 YYDKDF (reference sequence). V lost 2 bases to trimming and J lost 4 bases; unmatched junction nucleotides: 2. DNA for the CDR3: TGTGCCACCAGCAGAACAGGGGCAGGAAACACCATATATTTT. Residues: CATSRTGAGNTIYF.

This chain uses TRBV5-1 with TRBJ2-1; TRBD1 aligns across 10 bases. CDR3 length: 16 residues. The V and J ends lost 1 base and 2 bases, in that order; junction bases with no gene match: 3. Germline V gene lookup returns CDR1 SGHRS and CDR2 YFSETQ. The CDR3 loop reads CASSLLTGGAYNEQFF. CDR3 in DNA: TGCGCCAGCAGCTTGCTGACAGGGGGCGCCTACAATGAGCAGTTCTTC.

The chain uses TRBV2 and TRBJ1-5, with D unresolved. The CDR3 runs to 15 residues. The germline V gene encodes CDR1 SNHLY and CDR2 FYNNEI. V was clipped by 2 bases and J by 6 bases, with 14 bases between them. The CDR3: CASSEIGVVAQPQHF. In DNA, the CDR3 is TGTGCCAGCAGTGAAATAGGTGTCGTAGCTCAGCCCCAGCATTTT.

V is TRBV30 and J is TRBJ1-3, with no clear D. V was cut by 2 bases and J by 3 bases, with 8 bases left in between. Germline V gene data show CDR1 as GTSNPN and CDR2 as SVGIG (reference sequence). The CDR3 has 13 residues. The chain's CDR3 is CAWSSQVGNTIYF. The DNA of the CDR3 is TGTGCCTGGAGTTCCCAGGTTGGAAACACCATATATTTT.

This rearrangement joins TRBV7-2 to TRBJ2-1; D gene uncertain. V was trimmed by 5 bases and J by 0 bases, leaving 11 bases between them. This CDR3 has 15 amino acids. The V gene's germline CDR1 is SGHTA and CDR2 FQGNSA. The CDR3 protein is CASSPLTNSYNEQFF. CDR3 DNA: TGTGCCAGCAGCCCTTTGACAAACTCCTACAATGAGCAGTTCTTC.

CDR3 sequence reads: CASSFAGSTDTQYF. In DNA form, the CDR3 reads TGTGCCAGCAGCTTCGCGGGGAGCACAGATACGCAGTATTTT. The genes are TRBV7-3 and TRBJ2-3; possible D gene TRBD2, 6 bases. V was trimmed by 3 bases and J by 0 bases, leaving 7 bases between them. This CDR3 contains 14 residues. Germline values: CDR1 SGHTA, CDR2 FQGTGA.